A single T cell receptor beta chain is shown here with its context. No antigen is known for it. It was with a sample-barcoded 5' primer and a J-beta primer mix that a second PCR of roughly 6 to 12 cycles was run. Each CDR3 protein is one row after TCRdb ran MiXCR on the 5' RACE reads. This table holds a few hundred thousand distinct CDR3 sequences, about a quarter found once. The donors, healthy Caucasians from Russia, were aged roughly 6 to 95. This record comes from a study of blood T cells in healthy people across ages. The CDR3 sequence is 14 residues long. V gave up 4 bases and J gave up 6 bases; unmatched junction bases: 7. CDR1 is SGHVS and CDR2 is FNYEAQ in the germline V gene. Study-wide results and limits: Correlation between TCR beta diversity and naive T cell percentage was strong. In older individuals, TCR beta diversity per million T cells was lower, falling roughly linearly with age.

The sample was also linked to a second study, of T cells of mothers and their children. This second study notes: Slightly higher, non-significant overlap characterized related mother-child pairs relative to unrelated pairs.

What was sequenced was blood. The chain combines TRBV7-6 with TRBJ1-2, with 8 bases that match TRBD1. The clonotype originates from a boy aged 2 to 9 in good health. The CDR3 DNA is TGTGCCAGCAGCTCCGGGACAGGACACCATGGCTACACCTTC. Translating it yields CASSSGTGHHGYTF. The full variable domain, with the rest looked up from reference TRBV7-6 and TRBJ1-2, is GAGVSQSPRYKVTKRGQDVALRCDPISGHVSLYWYRQALGQGPEFLTYFNYEAQQDKSGLPNDRFSAERPEGSISTLTIQRTEQRDSAMYRCASSSGTGHHGYTFGSGTRLTVV.